The T cell receptor (beta chain) under discussion was sequenced for a study of T-cell reconstitution after alpha-beta-depleted transplantation in children. Ten or more counts support this clonotype. Preparation of the TCRbeta library was carried out with unique molecular identifiers. TCRdb used MiXCR to reprocess the PCR reads, holding one entry per CDR3 protein. The sample includes about 460,000 distinct CDR3 sequences, over 10% seen only once; the top ten take 11% to 15%. The source is a female patient aged 2-9 years who had a stem cell transplant for aplastic anemia, so the T cells may come from the graft donor. Sequencing used PBMCs, mostly from graft donor cells, obtained 180 days after TCRalphabeta/CD19-depleted stem cell transplant.

The CDR3, as DNA: TGTGCCAGCAGCCTGCAGGGGGCGCGTGGTAATGAAAAACTGTTTTTT. It specifies CASSLQGARGNEKLFF. This chain uses TRBV9 with TRBJ1-4; 8 nucleotides agree with TRBD1. Germline V gives CDR1 SGDLS, CDR2 YYNGEE. The CDR3 consists of 16 residues. V gave up 4 bases and J gave up 4 bases; unmatched junction bases: 9.